The clone carrying this TCR beta chain has a single count. Generated by immunoSEQ multiplex PCR, the TCRdb table keeps only in-frame clones and is missing some. This table holds roughly 120,000 clones, roughly 92% found once. This entry belongs to a study of T cell changes during pregnancy in multiple sclerosis. There are 15 residues in the CDR3. J was trimmed by 4 bases and V by 8 bases; bases with no gene match: 8. CDR1 is LNHDA and CDR2 is SQIVND in the germline V gene (reference sequence). This receptor was obtained from a female donor with multiple sclerosis, enrolled in a pregnancy study. This sample comprised peripheral blood, obtained in the third trimester of pregnancy. The chain combines TRBV19 with TRBJ2-2; 9 bases agree with TRBD1. CDR3 DNA sequence: TGTGCCAGTCAGGACAGGGGACGTGGCACCGGGGAGCTGTTTTTT. It translates to CASQDRGRGTGELFF. The full variable domain, with the rest looked up from reference TRBV19 and TRBJ2-2, is DGGITQSPKYLFRKEGQNVTLSCEQNLNHDAMYWYRQDPGQGLRLIYYSQIVNDFQKGDIAEGYSVSREKKESFPLTVTSAQKNPTAFYLCASQDRGRGTGELFFGEGSRLTVL.